These 32 T cell receptor beta chains originate from one sample sequenced in a study of monozygotic twins with inflammatory bowel disease. TCRdb re-called the 5' RACE reads; every CDR3 protein appears as one record, without DNA. This listing includes approximately 200,000 distinct CDR3 sequences. The sequenced sample was blood. These receptors originate from a human donor with ulcerative colitis or Crohn's disease, or a healthy co-twin of an affected twin (not recorded which).

This chain uses TRBV12-3 or TRBV12-4 with TRBJ2-7; TCRdb selects TRBD1, and the lack of DNA leaves this call unchecked. The CDR3 consists of 13 residues. The CDR3 here is CASSPGRNFEQYF.

The J gene is TRBJ1-5, the V gene TRBV3-1. Per germline, CDR1 LGHDT and CDR2 YNNKEL (reference sequence). CDR3 size: 12 residues. The CDR3 spells CASSQGIQPQHF.

The chain recombines TRBV5-1 with TRBJ2-1; the D call from TCRdb, TRBD1, cannot be confirmed without DNA. Germline V lookup: CDR1 SGHRS, CDR2 YFSETQ. CDR3 size: 15 residues. The chain's CDR3 is CASSFDSNVYNEQFF.

V and J are TRBV12-3 or TRBV12-4 and TRBJ1-5; TCRdb selects TRBD1, and the lack of DNA leaves this call unchecked. The CDR3 runs 13 residues. The CDR3 loop reads CATGTGTNQPQHF.

The CDR3: CASSLITSTGGYTGELFF. This chain connects TRBV28 to TRBJ2-2; as DNA is missing, the TRBD1 call by TCRdb cannot be tested. The CDR3 covers 18 residues. Germline CDR1 MDHEN, CDR2 SYDVKM.

The rearrangement links TRBV5-1 to TRBJ2-1; TCRdb outputs TRBD2, but without DNA this stays unchecked. CDR1 is SGHRS, CDR2 YFSETQ, per germline. The CDR3 covers 16 residues. CDR3 sequence reads: CASSLALAGASNEQFF.

V gene TRBV27 combines with J gene TRBJ2-3; TCRdb lists TRBD1, though no DNA is available to test this call. The CDR3 covers 18 residues. CDR1 is MNHEY and CDR2 is SMNVEV in the germline V gene (reference sequence). The CDR3 spells CASSLLSARTGITDTQYF.

V usage is TRBV5-1 and J usage is TRBJ1-2. The CDR3 covers 15 residues. Per the germline V gene, CDR1 is SGHRS and CDR2 is YFSETQ. CDR3 loop: CASSLDSEGRNGYTF.

The CDR3 sequence is CSARDPRTSGTPNEQFF. V usage is TRBV20-1 and J usage is TRBJ2-1; absent DNA, TCRdb's TRBD2 call cannot be checked. The germline gives CDR1 DFQATT, CDR2 SNEGSKA (reference sequence). The CDR3 sequence is 17 residues long.

The rearrangement joins TRBV6-2 or TRBV6-3 to TRBJ1-4. This CDR3 has 16 residues. Germline assignment: CDR1 MNHEY and CDR2 SVGEGT. The CDR3 is CASGSSWRSSNEKLFF.

The chain employs TRBV5-4 and TRBJ2-1; the D call from TCRdb, TRBD2, cannot be confirmed without DNA. Germline CDR1 SGHNT, CDR2 YYREEE (reference sequence). The CDR3 sequence is 15 residues long. The CDR3 loop is CASSSGLTSYNEQFF.

V usage is TRBV5-1 and J usage is TRBJ2-7; TCRdb picks TRBD1, but there is no DNA to check that call. The CDR3 is 11 residues long. The germline V gene has CDR1 SGHRS and CDR2 YFSETQ. CDR3 sequence reads: CASSLGGQDYF.

The chain is built from TRBV3-1 and TRBJ2-6. The CDR3 has 12 residues. CDR1 is LGHDT and CDR2 is YNNKEL in the germline V gene (reference sequence). CDR3 region: CASRSGANVLTF. Together with reference TRBV3-1 and TRBJ2-6, the CDR3 gives the full variable domain: DTAVSQTPKYLVTQMGNDKSIKCEQNLGHDTMYWYKQDSKKFLKIMFSYNNKELIINETVPNRFSPKSPDKAHLNLHINSLELGDSAVYFCASRSGANVLTFGAGSRLTVL.

The rearrangement joins TRBV12-3 or TRBV12-4 to TRBJ1-6; as DNA is missing, the TRBD1 call by TCRdb cannot be tested. The CDR3 covers 13 residues. The CDR3 loop is CASSSGTESPLHF.

This chain links TRBV6-6 with TRBJ1-2; the D call from TCRdb, TRBD1, cannot be confirmed without DNA. This CDR3 is built from 13 residues. Germline CDR1 MNHNY, CDR2 SVGAGI (reference sequence). CDR3 residues: CASSSDSRYGYTF.

This chain connects TRBV20-1 to TRBJ1-1; checking the TCRdb D call of TRBD1 is not possible without DNA. This CDR3 has 14 residues. Germline CDR1 is DFQATT and CDR2 is SNEGSKA (reference sequence). CDR3: CSAPLTGAPTEAFF.

V gene TRBV6-2 or TRBV6-3 combines with J gene TRBJ1-2; checking the TCRdb D call of TRBD1 is not possible without DNA. The germline V gene encodes CDR1 MNHEY and CDR2 SVGEGT. This CDR3 region has 13 residues. CDR3 protein: CASSPPPPYGYTF.

The genes are TRBV19 and TRBJ1-5; TCRdb lists TRBD1, though no DNA is available to test this call. The CDR3 runs 20 residues. Germline V gene lookup returns CDR1 LNHDA and CDR2 SQIVND (reference sequence). This chain's CDR3 is CASSIGLTGNPIWSNQPQHF.

CDR3 sequence: CSARDGRSGTGELFF. The rearrangement links TRBV20-1 to TRBJ2-2. The CDR3 has 15 residues. The germline gives CDR1 DFQATT, CDR2 SNEGSKA (reference sequence).

The chain joins TRBV10-3 to TRBJ2-5; TCRdb selects TRBD1, and the lack of DNA leaves this call unchecked. CDR1 and CDR2 (germline): ENHRY, SYGVKD. The CDR3 contains 15 residues. CDR3 protein: CAIGTGQLARETQYF.

This rearrangement joins TRBV18 to TRBJ2-7. Germline CDR1 reads KGHSH; CDR2 reads LQKENI. This CDR3 has 14 residues. CDR3 protein: CASSPRTGTYEQYF.

The rearrangement joins TRBV12-3 or TRBV12-4 to TRBJ1-6; checking the TCRdb D call of TRBD1 is not possible without DNA. There are 16 residues in the CDR3. This CDR3 is CASSLRTGGGGSPLHF.

The chain joins TRBV19 to TRBJ1-2. The CDR3 runs 14 residues. CDR1 and CDR2 from the germline V gene are LNHDA and SQIVND (reference sequence). CDR3 loop: CASSIEFRNYGYTF.

The J gene is TRBJ1-2, the V gene TRBV3-1; no DNA is available, so the TRBD1 call from TCRdb remains unchecked. Germline CDR1 reads LGHDT; CDR2 reads YNNKEL (reference sequence). The CDR3 is 14 amino acids. CDR3: CASSRRDGTGGYTF.

The chain employs TRBV11-2 and TRBJ2-7; TCRdb names TRBD1, which stays unverified in the absence of DNA. Germline assignment: CDR1 SGHAT and CDR2 FQNNGV. CDR3 length equals 16 residues. The CDR3 sequence: CASSLGRDRGHYEQYF.

The chain combines TRBV5-6 with TRBJ1-6; there is no DNA to check the TCRdb D call of TRBD1. Germline values: CDR1 SGHDT, CDR2 YYEEEE. This CDR3 is 17 amino acids long. CDR3 loop: CASSSGRAGGYNSPLHF.

The genes are TRBV7-2 and TRBJ1-1. CDR1 is SGHTA and CDR2 is FQGNSA in the germline V gene. The CDR3 consists of 13 residues. The CDR3 loop reads CASSKYWNTEAFF.

This chain uses TRBV7-2 with TRBJ2-7; the TCRdb D gene call, TRBD2, has no DNA to confirm it. The germline gives CDR1 SGHTA, CDR2 FQGNSA. This CDR3 region has 13 residues. The CDR3 loop reads CASSPWGGYEQYF.

V and J are TRBV27 and TRBJ2-7. The CDR3 loop spans 14 amino acids. Germline-derived CDR1 and CDR2 are MNHEY and SMNVEV (reference sequence). CDR3 in amino acids: CASKTYSLSYEQYF.

The genes are TRBV7-8 and TRBJ1-2; absent DNA, TCRdb's TRBD1 call cannot be checked. The length of the CDR3 is 14 residues. Per germline, CDR1 SGHVS and CDR2 FQNEAQ. CDR3 residues: CASSARDSHYGYTF.

The chain carries TRBV7-8 and TRBJ2-3; with no DNA, the TCRdb D assignment of TRBD2 cannot be verified. The germline V gene encodes CDR1 SGHVS and CDR2 FQNEAQ. CDR3 length: 19 amino acids. CDR3 loop: CASSLVGLPLREGTDTQYF.

The rearrangement joins TRBV5-1 to TRBJ1-3; the TCRdb D gene call, TRBD1, has no DNA to confirm it. Looked up from germline, CDR1 is SGHRS and CDR2 is YFSETQ. The CDR3 extends over 15 amino acids. CDR3 protein: CTSSLEGHAGNTIYF.